These 14 T cell receptor beta chains originate from one sample sequenced in a study of T cell changes during pregnancy in multiple sclerosis (dated by TCRdb to the late 2010s). Library generation was performed with the immunoSEQ multiplex PCR assay. TCRdb mirrors the immuneACCESS table, restricted to in-frame sequences. Some clones are absent from its copies; in checked studies, under half trace to an unresolved V gene, and the reason for the others is unknown. Here the sample has about 100,000 clones; more than 90% occur a single time. The ten largest clonotypes hold around 1.2% of the sample. The input for sequencing was peripheral blood, taken in the second trimester of pregnancy. The receptor source for this set is a female donor with multiple sclerosis, enrolled in a pregnancy study.

The chain recombines TRBV19 with TRBJ2-2; perhaps TRBD1 as D (6 bases). Trimming took 10 bases from V and 2 from J, leaving 20 bases between them. This CDR3 has 16 amino acids. The V gene's germline CDR1 is LNHDA and CDR2 SQIVND (reference sequence). The CDR3 DNA reads as TGTGCCATCCTCGCTGGGGGCAGATATAACACCGGGGAGCTGTTTTTT. This codes for CAILAGGRYNTGELFF. The whole variable domain, filled in from reference TRBV19 and TRBJ2-2, reads DGGITQSPKYLFRKEGQNVTLSCEQNLNHDAMYWYRQDPGQGLRLIYYSQIVNDFQKGDIAEGYSVSREKKESFPLTVTSAQKNPTAFYLCAILAGGRYNTGELFFGEGSRLTVL.

J is TRBJ1-1 and V is TRBV30; possibly TRBD1 for D (5 bases). Germline V gene data show CDR1 as GTSNPN and CDR2 as SVGIG (reference sequence). V was trimmed by 4 bases and J by 1 base, leaving 7 bases between them. The CDR3 sequence is 12 residues long. CDR3 DNA: TGTGCCTGGAAACAGGAGAACACTGAAGCTTTCTTT. Translating gives CAWKQENTEAFF.

V and J are TRBV14 and TRBJ2-3, with 7 bases identical to TRBD1. V lost 0 bases to trimming and J lost 2 bases; unmatched junction nucleotides: 2. The CDR3 has 15 residues. Germline V CDR1 and CDR2: SGHDN, FVKESK. CDR3 in amino acids: CASSQETGSTDTQYF. The DNA for the CDR3 is TGTGCCAGCAGCCAAGAGACAGGGTCCACAGATACGCAGTATTTT.

The chain is built from TRBV30 and TRBJ2-7, with TRBD2 matching 7 bases. Germline assignment: CDR1 GTSNPN and CDR2 SVGIG (reference sequence). CDR3 size: 16 residues. V lost 1 base and J lost 0; bases outside the gene matches: 9. The CDR3 sequence: CAWSGPLAGSSYEQYF. The CDR3 DNA reads TGTGCCTGGAGTGGACCCTTAGCGGGCTCCTCCTACGAGCAGTACTTC.

The chain combines TRBV30 with TRBJ2-7; 8 bases line up with TRBD2. The CDR3 consists of 13 residues. The junction had 6 bases not matched to a gene; V was cut back by 2 bases and J by 6 bases. From germline, CDR1 is GTSNPN and CDR2 SVGIG (reference sequence). CDR3 in DNA: TGTGCCTGGAGTCAAGCGGGAGTTGGCGAGCAGTACTTC. It codes for CAWSQAGVGEQYF.

The chain employs TRBV5-1 and TRBJ1-1; the D is unclear. Germline V gene lookup returns CDR1 SGHRS and CDR2 YFSETQ. The CDR3 runs to 15 residues. Trimming removed 0 bases from V and 2 bases from J, with 11 bases in between. DNA of the CDR3: TGCGCCAGCAGCTTGGAGTTGGCGGAAAACACTGAAGCTTTCTTT. It is translated as CASSLELAENTEAFF.

The chain links TRBV5-8 to TRBJ2-5; D is perhaps TRBD2 (6 bases). The V gene lost 6 bases and the J gene lost 0 bases, with 18 bases spanning the gap. Germline V CDR1 and CDR2: SGHTS, YDEGEE. This CDR3 is built from 16 residues. The CDR3 loop reads CASTLPLRRDQETQYF. The CDR3 region has the DNA TGTGCCAGCACCCTTCCACTTAGGAGGGACCAAGAGACCCAGTACTTC.

This sequence joins TRBV15 and TRBJ1-2; possibly TRBD1 for D (6 bases). This CDR3 contains 14 residues. Trimming took off 0 bases at V and 3 bases at J, with 8 bases between the two ends. CDR1 LNHNV and CDR2 YYDKDF come from the germline V gene (reference sequence). The CDR3 coding sequence is TGTGCCACCAGCAGAGATCAGGGGCACTATGGCTACACCTTC. Residues: CATSRDQGHYGYTF.

This clone was counted only a few times. The rearrangement joins TRBV5-1 to TRBJ2-5; perhaps TRBD2 as D (6 bases). There are 15 residues in the CDR3. Looked up from germline, CDR1 is SGHRS and CDR2 is YFSETQ. Trimming shortened V by 4 bases and J by 1 base, and 14 bases separated the two germline ends. CDR3 sequence (DNA): TGCGCCAGCAGCCGCGGAGGGGTTCCCCAAGAGACCCAGTACTTC. It translates to CASSRGGVPQETQYF.

V is TRBV6-5 and J is TRBJ2-5, with TRBD2 matching 8 bases. CDR3 length: 15 residues. J was trimmed by 2 bases and V by 8 bases; bases with no gene match: 10. Germline CDR1 reads MNHEY; CDR2 reads SVGAGI. The CDR3 sequence: CASQGTRGGQETQYF. As DNA, the CDR3 is TGTGCCAGCCAAGGGACTAGAGGGGGTCAAGAGACCCAGTACTTC.

The gene calls are TRBV5-4 and TRBJ2-7; D is undetermined. V was shortened by 3 bases and J by 6 bases, with 7 bases between the two germline ends. Germline V gene sequence: CDR1 SGHNT, CDR2 YYREEE (reference sequence). CDR3 length equals 11 residues. The CDR3 region is CASSSGTEQYF. The CDR3 DNA is TGTGCCAGCAGCTCAGGTACCGAGCAGTACTTC.

V usage is TRBV27 and J usage is TRBJ2-6, with D maybe TRBD2 (7 bases). Germline CDR1 and CDR2: MNHEY and SMNVEV (reference sequence). V dropped 7 bases and J dropped 0 bases, with 25 bases sitting between them. This CDR3 spans 20 amino acids. The CDR3 here is CASTTLGGGPSLSGANVLTF. In nucleotides, the CDR3 is TGTGCCAGCACCACCCTGGGGGGGGGCCCATCACTCTCTGGGGCCAACGTCCTGACTTTC.

CDR3 region: CASSLGLAGTGANVLTF. The CDR3 DNA reads TGTGCCAGCAGCTTAGGCCTAGCGGGGACAGGGGCCAACGTCCTGACTTTC. The chain carries TRBV7-3 and TRBJ2-6, with 9 bases fitting TRBD2. CDR3 length equals 17 residues. V lost 2 bases and J lost 4; bases outside the gene matches: 6. The germline gives CDR1 SGHTA, CDR2 FQGTGA.

This sequence joins TRBV6-6 and TRBJ2-7, with D possibly TRBD1 on 5 matching bases. The length of the CDR3 is 13 residues. Trimming pared 8 bases from V and 1 base from J, leaving 12 bases between. The V gene's germline CDR1 is MNHNY and CDR2 SVGAGI (reference sequence). For the CDR3, the DNA is TGTGCCAGCGATAGCACAGGATCCTACGAGCAGTACTTC. Its protein product is CASDSTGSYEQYF.